This TCR beta chain is from a study of T cell clones after liver transplantation. Study information: TCRbeta sequencing after a pre-transplant mixed lymphocyte reaction identified graft-donor-reactive clones, later tracked in post-transplant blood. Timepoints were pre-transplant, pre-withdrawal, and after withdrawal was completed or failed. General observations from the study: Post-transplant time points were not standardized, so conclusions are preliminary. Low donor cell numbers restricted donor-reactive repertoire measurement in a couple of subjects.

The CDR3 is 16 amino acids. Germline V lookup: CDR1 SEHNR, CDR2 FQNEAQ (reference sequence). Deletions cut 8 bases from V and 3 bases from J, with 19 bases between. TCRdb's copy holds only in-frame clones and misses some; the assay was immunoSEQ multiplex PCR. The sample yields 90,000 to 120,000 clones, approximately 78% seen once. Concerning this clone itself: Its antigen is not identified.

V gene TRBV7-9 combines with J gene TRBJ2-2; tentatively, D is TRBD1 (5 bases). The sample consisted of CD4+ T cells from blood, taken before liver transplant. The origin of this receptor is a human donor who received a liver transplant. The CDR3 DNA is TGTGCCAGCCCCTATTCCCAGGGTATGGACACCGGGGAGCTGTTTTTT. It specifies CASPYSQGMDTGELFF.